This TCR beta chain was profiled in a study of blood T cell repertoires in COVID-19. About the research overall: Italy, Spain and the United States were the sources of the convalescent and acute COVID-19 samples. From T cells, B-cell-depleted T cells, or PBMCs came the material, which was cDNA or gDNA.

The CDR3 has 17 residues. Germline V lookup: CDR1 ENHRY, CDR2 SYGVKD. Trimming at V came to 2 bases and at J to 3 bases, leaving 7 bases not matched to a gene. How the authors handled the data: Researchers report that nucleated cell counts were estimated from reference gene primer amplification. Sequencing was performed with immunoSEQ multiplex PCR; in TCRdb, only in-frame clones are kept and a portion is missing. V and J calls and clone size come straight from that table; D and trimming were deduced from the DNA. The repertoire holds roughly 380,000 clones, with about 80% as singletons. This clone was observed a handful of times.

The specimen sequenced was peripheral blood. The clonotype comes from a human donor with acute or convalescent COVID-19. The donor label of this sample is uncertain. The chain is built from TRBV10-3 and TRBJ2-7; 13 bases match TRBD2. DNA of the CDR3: TGTGCCATCAGTGAGACGACTAGCGGGAGGAGTAACTACGAGCAGTACTTC. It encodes CAISETTSGRSNYEQYF.